This TCR beta chain was found in a study of T cells after yellow fever vaccination. Study summary: Fractions low in cell number were prepared with SMART-Seq v4 Ultra Low Input. Study-wide results and limits: In post-booster samples, most primary-vaccination clones reappeared (around 95% CD4, roughly 88% CD8). By day 5 rather than day 15, the secondary response had peaked, though it was weaker.

This clonotype was observed many times. The antigen remains undetermined. The V gene lost 0 bases and the J gene lost 2 bases, with 13 bases spanning the gap. The CDR3 is made up of 16 amino acids. CDR1 is MGHRA, CDR2 YSYEKL, per germline. The study made its TCR cDNA through 5'RACE template switching. That step introduced a universal primer site along with UMIs. From the 5' RACE reads, TCRdb called clonotypes with MiXCR, one entry per CDR3 protein. The data show 300,000 to 400,000 distinct CDR3 sequences, around 12% seen once. Material: CD4+ T cells sorted from PBMCs, obtained 15 days after the yellow fever booster vaccination. The clonotype was recovered from a man aged 18 to 29 who received the YFV17D yellow fever vaccine. This chain joins TRBV4-1 and TRBJ2-5, with D perhaps matching TRBD1 (5 bases). CDR3 nucleotide sequence: TGCGCCAGCAGCCAAGATGTAGGGGCAGGACAAGAGACCCAGTACTTC. This gives the protein CASSQDVGAGQETQYF.